The subject of this entry is one T cell receptor (beta chain). V gave up 1 base and J gave up 4 bases, with 7 bases separating them. This CDR3 is 13 amino acids long. Germline CDR1 and CDR2: LGHDT and YNNKEL (reference sequence). The authors' processing: Amplification with reference gene primers provided the estimates of nucleated cell counts. The assay was immunoSEQ multiplex PCR, and TCRdb's table has in-frame clones only and misses some. V and J calls and clone size are those listed in that table; D and trimming were worked out from the DNA. The data contain more than 250,000 clones, approximately 82% of them singletons. These data originate in a study of blood T cell repertoires in COVID-19. About the research overall: Material from acute and convalescent COVID-19 was sourced from the United States, Italy and Spain. T cells, B-cell-depleted T cells, or PBMCs provided the cDNA or gDNA that served as material.

This chain connects TRBV3-1 (or the pseudogene TRBV3-2) to TRBJ2-5; D ambiguous. The clonotype comes from a man aged 55 to 70 who had recovered from COVID-19. Sequenced sample: peripheral blood. The CDR3 region is CASSQGFGETQYF. CDR3 bases: TGTGCCAGCAGCCAAGGGTTCGGAGAGACCCAGTACTTC.